This TCR beta chain was identified during a study of spatial heterogeneity in lung cancer (dated by TCRdb to about 2019). At the level of the whole study: Beta-chain transcripts were consistently detected in greater numbers than alpha-chain transcripts, which likely reflected higher beta-chain transcript abundance. In the raw uncorrected reads, each unique combination of TCR and UMI appeared more than ten times on average. In non-small cell lung cancer, the study quantitatively compared TCR alpha and beta repertoires across several tumor regions, matched nontumor lung, and blood. Nonsynonymous mutation counts, determined by whole-exome sequencing of tumor tissue, were related to features of the TCR repertoire. At surgery, both alpha and beta chains were TCR-sequenced in 220 tumor regions, approximately 64 matched nontumor lung samples and a few dozen PBMC samples.

The library was built by means of 5' RACE. Data came from a NextSeq 500. The TCR library protocol attached a unique molecular identifier to each TCR cDNA molecule to allow correction of PCR and sequencing errors. The published analysis was carried out like this. TCR identification, UMI-based error correction and CDR3 extraction were performed with Decombinator tools. Expanded TCRs were defined as those above a frequency of 2 per 1,000, corresponding to the top 1% of the tumor frequency distribution. Rényi diversity was computed with the R vegan package after subsampling each repertoire 100 times to 5,000 TCRs. CDR3 similarity networks were built from amino acid triplet string-kernel similarity, connecting CDR3s with pairwise similarity above 0.82. Using fastp trimming at Q25 and MiXCR clonotype assembly, TCRdb reanalyzed the public sequencing data and kept in-frame beta chains. Identical CDR3 protein sequences are pooled into one entry, listed with their most common genes and DNA. None of the V and J calls come from the authors' own analysis; TCRdb made them. The sample table holds tens of thousands of distinct CDR3 sequences, of which less than 10% were seen once. Over 12% of the sample rests with the top ten.

The paper as a whole reports these results and caveats: Confirming at a functional level the hypothesis that regional TCRs recognize regional mutations was considered to require additional single-cell paired TCR alpha and beta sequencing. Ubiquitous expanded tumor TCRs showed up in blood more often at tumor resection than at routine follow-up.

Relative to germline, V is missing 7 bases and J is missing 7 bases, with 13 bases of the junction outside any gene match. The germline V gene supplies CDR1 SQVTM and CDR2 ANQGSEA. The CDR3 numbers 14 residues from cysteine through phenylalanine. The retained sequence is limited to the CDR3, 42 bases, with the frame set at the first base. The time point label here, explained by the study, means: sample taken at primary tumor resection. TCR sequencing used whole RNA extracted from tumor and nontumor lung tissue, or from cryopreserved PBMC samples, without cell sorting. Samples were obtained from 65 to 90 patients with early-stage, untreated non-small cell lung cancer from the lung TRACERx cohort. Only patients for whom sufficient RNA was available from at least two tumor regions were selected for TCR sequencing. This clonotype appeared many times. Its antigen target is currently unknown. No clone much larger than this one lies a single base away; base qualities are absent.

The chain joins TRBV29-1 to TRBJ2-1, with 7 central nucleotides matching TRBD2. This specimen was PBMCs, taken at surgery. The sequence was obtained from a female donor with early-stage non-small cell lung cancer. The nucleotides read TGCAGCGCACAGATTGAGCGGGGTACGAATGAGCAGTTCTTC. Its coded protein is CSAQIERGTNEQFF.